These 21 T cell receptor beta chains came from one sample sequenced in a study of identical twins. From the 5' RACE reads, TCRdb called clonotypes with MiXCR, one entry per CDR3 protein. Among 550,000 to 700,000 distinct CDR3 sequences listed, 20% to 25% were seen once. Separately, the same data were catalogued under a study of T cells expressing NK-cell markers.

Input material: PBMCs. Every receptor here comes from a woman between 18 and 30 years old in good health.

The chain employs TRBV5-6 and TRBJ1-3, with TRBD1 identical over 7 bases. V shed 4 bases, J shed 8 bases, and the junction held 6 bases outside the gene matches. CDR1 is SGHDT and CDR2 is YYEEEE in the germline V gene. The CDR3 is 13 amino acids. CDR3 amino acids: CASSGNRGDTIYF. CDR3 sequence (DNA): TGTGCCAGCAGCGGAAACAGGGGAGACACCATATATTTT.

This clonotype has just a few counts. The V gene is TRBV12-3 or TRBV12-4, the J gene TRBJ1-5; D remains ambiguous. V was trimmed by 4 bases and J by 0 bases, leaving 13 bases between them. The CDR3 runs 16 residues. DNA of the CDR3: TGTGCCAGCAGTTCATCCCTCCTTTTTAGCAATCAGCCCCAGCATTTT. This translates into CASSSSLLFSNQPQHF.

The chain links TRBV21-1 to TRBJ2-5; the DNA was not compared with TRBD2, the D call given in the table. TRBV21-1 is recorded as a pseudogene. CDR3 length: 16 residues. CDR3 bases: TGTGCCAGCAATCCTCCGCCTGCGGAGTGCCAAGAGACCCAGTACTTC. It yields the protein CASNPPPAECQETQYF.

The CDR3 sequence: CASSQDEGAYEQYF. DNA for the CDR3: TGCGCCAGCAGCCAAGATGAAGGGGCGTACGAGCAGTACTTC. The J gene is TRBJ2-7, the V gene TRBV4-3, with D maybe TRBD1 (5 bases). V was cut by 0 bases and J by 4 bases, with 10 bases left in between. The CDR3 length is 14 residues. Germline values: CDR1 LGHNA, CDR2 YSLEER.

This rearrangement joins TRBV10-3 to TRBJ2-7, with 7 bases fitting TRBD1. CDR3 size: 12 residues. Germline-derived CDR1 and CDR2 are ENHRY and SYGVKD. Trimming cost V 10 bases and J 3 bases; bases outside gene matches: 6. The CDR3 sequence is CATGQEHYEQYF. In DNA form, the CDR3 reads TGTGCCACCGGACAGGAGCACTACGAGCAGTACTTC.

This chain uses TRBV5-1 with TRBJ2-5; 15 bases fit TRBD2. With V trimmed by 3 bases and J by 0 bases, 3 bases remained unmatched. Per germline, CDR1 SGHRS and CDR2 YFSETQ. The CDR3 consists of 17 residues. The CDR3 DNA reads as TGCGCCAGCAGCTCGGGACTAGCGGGAGGAAACCAAGAGACCCAGTACTTC. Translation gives CASSSGLAGGNQETQYF.

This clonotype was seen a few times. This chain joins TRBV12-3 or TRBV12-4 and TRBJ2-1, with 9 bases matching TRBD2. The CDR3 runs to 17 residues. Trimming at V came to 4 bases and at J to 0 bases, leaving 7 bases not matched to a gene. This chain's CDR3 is CASSSGTSPSSYNEQFF. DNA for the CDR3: TGTGCCAGCAGTTCCGGGACTAGCCCAAGCTCCTACAATGAGCAGTTCTTC.

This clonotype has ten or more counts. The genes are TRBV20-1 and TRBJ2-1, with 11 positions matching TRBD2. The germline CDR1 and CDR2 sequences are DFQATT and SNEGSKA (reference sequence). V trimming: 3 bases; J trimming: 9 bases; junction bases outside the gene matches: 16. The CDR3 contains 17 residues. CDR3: CSARGGIYSGRAVEQFF. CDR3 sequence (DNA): TGCAGTGCTAGGGGTGGAATATATAGCGGGAGGGCAGTTGAGCAGTTCTTC.

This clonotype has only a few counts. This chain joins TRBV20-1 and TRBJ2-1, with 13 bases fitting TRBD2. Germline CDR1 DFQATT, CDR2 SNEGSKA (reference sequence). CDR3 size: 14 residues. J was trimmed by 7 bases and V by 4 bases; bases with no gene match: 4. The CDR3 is CSAMTSGGSNEQFF. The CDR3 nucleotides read TGCAGTGCTATGACTAGCGGGGGGTCAAATGAGCAGTTCTTC.

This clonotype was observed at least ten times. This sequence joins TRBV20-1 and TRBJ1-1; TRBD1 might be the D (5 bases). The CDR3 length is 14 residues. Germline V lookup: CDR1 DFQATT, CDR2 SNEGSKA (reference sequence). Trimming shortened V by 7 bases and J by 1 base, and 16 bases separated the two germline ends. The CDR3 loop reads CSVSEGNRNTEAFF. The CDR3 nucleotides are TGCAGTGTGAGTGAGGGGAATAGGAACACTGAAGCTTTCTTT.

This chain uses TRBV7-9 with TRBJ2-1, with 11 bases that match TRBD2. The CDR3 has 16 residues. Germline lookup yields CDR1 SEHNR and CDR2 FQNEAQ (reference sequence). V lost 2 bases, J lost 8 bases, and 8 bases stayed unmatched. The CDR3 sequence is CASSLTLAGGEDEQFF. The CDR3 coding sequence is TGTGCCAGCAGCTTAACCCTAGCGGGGGGCGAGGATGAGCAGTTCTTC.

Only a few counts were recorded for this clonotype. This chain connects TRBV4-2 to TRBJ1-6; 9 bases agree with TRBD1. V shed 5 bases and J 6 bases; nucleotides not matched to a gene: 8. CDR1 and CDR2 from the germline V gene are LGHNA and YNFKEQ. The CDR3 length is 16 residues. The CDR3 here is CASSEYPGQGNSPLHF. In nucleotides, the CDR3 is TGTGCCAGCAGCGAATACCCGGGACAGGGTAATTCACCCCTCCACTTT.

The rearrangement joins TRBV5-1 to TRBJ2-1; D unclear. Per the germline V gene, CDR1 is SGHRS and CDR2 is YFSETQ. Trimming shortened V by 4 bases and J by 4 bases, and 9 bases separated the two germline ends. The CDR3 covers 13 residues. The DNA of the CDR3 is TGCGCCAGCAGCACCCTTGGGTACAATGAGCAGTTCTTC. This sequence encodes CASSTLGYNEQFF.

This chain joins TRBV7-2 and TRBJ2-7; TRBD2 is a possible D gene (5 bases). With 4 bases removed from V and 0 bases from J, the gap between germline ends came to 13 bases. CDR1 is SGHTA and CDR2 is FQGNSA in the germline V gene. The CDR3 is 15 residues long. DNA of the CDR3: TGTGCCAGCAGCTCAAGCGGTCCCAGCTCCTACGAGCAGTACTTC. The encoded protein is CASSSSGPSSYEQYF.

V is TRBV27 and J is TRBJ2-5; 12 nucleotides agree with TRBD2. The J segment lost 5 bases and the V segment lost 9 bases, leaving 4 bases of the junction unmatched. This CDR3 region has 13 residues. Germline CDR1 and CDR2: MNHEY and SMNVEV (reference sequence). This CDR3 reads CASRLAGDETQYF. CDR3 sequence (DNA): TGTGCCAGTCGACTAGCGGGAGATGAGACCCAGTACTTC.

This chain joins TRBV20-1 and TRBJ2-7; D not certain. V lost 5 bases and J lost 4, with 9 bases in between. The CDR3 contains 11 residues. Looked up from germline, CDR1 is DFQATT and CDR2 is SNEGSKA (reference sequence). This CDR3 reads CSAPLSYEQYF. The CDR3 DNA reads TGCAGTGCTCCCCTCAGTTACGAGCAGTACTTC.

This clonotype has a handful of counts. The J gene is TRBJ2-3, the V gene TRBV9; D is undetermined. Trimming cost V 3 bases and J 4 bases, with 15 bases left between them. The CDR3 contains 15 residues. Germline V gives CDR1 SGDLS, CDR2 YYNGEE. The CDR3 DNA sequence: TGTGCCAGCAGCGGAGCGTCGCCACACGCAGATACGCAGTATTTT. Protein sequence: CASSGASPHADTQYF.

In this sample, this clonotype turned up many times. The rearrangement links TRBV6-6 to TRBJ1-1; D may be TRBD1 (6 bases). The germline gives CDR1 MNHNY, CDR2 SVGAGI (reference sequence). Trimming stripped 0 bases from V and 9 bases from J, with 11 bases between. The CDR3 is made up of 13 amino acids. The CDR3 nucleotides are TGTGCCAGCAGTTACTCTTCAGGGGCAAAAGCTTTCTTT. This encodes CASSYSSGAKAFF.

CDR3 residues: CASKKGRGFGYTF. CDR3 sequence (DNA): TGTGCCAGCAAAAAGGGCAGGGGATTTGGCTACACCTTC. This rearrangement joins TRBV6-1 to TRBJ1-2, with TRBD1 as a possible D gene (6 bases). This CDR3 is built from 13 residues. The germline V gene encodes CDR1 MNHNS and CDR2 SASEGT. V shed 7 bases and J shed 7 bases, with 16 bases lying between them.

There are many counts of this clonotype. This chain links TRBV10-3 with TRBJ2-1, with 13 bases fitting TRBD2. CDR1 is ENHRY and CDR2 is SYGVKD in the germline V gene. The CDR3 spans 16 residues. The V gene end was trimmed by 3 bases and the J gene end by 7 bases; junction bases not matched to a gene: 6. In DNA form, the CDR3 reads TGTGCCATCAGTGAATCCGGGACTAGCGGGGAAAATGAGCAGTTCTTC. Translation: CAISESGTSGENEQFF.

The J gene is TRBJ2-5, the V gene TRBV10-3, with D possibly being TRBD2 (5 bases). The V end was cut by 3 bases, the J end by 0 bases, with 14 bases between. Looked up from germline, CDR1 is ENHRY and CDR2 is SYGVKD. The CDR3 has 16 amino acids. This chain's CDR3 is CAISEGHSGDQETQYF. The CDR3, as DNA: TGTGCCATCAGTGAAGGGCACAGCGGTGACCAAGAGACCCAGTACTTC.